This T cell receptor (beta chain) was documented in a study of blood T cell repertoires in COVID-19. As for the study in general: There were acute and convalescent COVID-19 samples, and they came from the United States, Italy and Spain. From T cells, B-cell-depleted T cells, or PBMCs came the material, which was cDNA or gDNA.

With 3 bases removed from V and 6 bases from J, the gap between germline ends came to 9 bases. Germline-derived CDR1 and CDR2 are KGHSH and LQKENI. The CDR3 runs to 12 residues. Original processing notes: Reference gene primers were amplified, and this amplification served to estimate nucleated cell counts. Assay: immunoSEQ multiplex PCR; the TCRdb copy retains only in-frame clones and omits some. V and J calls and clone size are given by that table; D and trimming were obtained from the DNA. The data contain under 200,000 clones, roughly 84% of them singletons. The sequence derives from a human donor in a cohort sampled during active COVID-19. Sequenced input: peripheral blood. V is TRBV18 and J is TRBJ2-7, with D tentatively TRBD2 (5 bases). CDR3 loop: CASSPFEGEQYF. The DNA of the CDR3 is TGTGCCAGCTCACCTTTTGAGGGCGAGCAGTACTTC.